Each of the 3 T cell receptor beta chains below was sequenced from the same sample in a study of technical replicates of blood from a handful of donors. Clones were read by immunoSEQ multiplex PCR, and TCRdb kept only the in-frame ones, dropping some. The data contain tens of thousands of clones, 75% to 95% of them singletons. The sequenced material came from PBMCs. The receptors shown here come from a human donor in good health. Some clones in this sample may be carry-over from other donors' samples.

J is TRBJ2-1 and V is TRBV7-2; tentatively, D is TRBD1 (6 bases). The CDR3 has 14 residues. V lost 4 bases and J lost 1, with 8 bases in between. The germline gives CDR1 SGHTA, CDR2 FQGNSA. CDR3 DNA: TGTGCCAGCAGCTCGGACAGTTCCTACAATGAGCAGTTCTTC. Translated: CASSSDSSYNEQFF.

The gene calls are TRBV9 and TRBJ1-1, with D possibly TRBD1 on 6 matching bases. Trimming left V 4 bases short and J 1 base short, with 11 bases between. The length of the CDR3 is 14 residues. From germline, CDR1 is SGDLS and CDR2 YYNGEE. CDR3 protein: CASSPGTSNTEAFF. CDR3 nucleotides: TGTGCCAGCAGCCCTGGGACATCGAACACTGAAGCTTTCTTT.

This clone was seen only once. This chain uses TRBV2 with TRBJ2-3, with 10 bases identical to TRBD2. With V trimmed by 7 bases and J by 7 bases, 8 bases remained unmatched. Looked up from germline, CDR1 is SNHLY and CDR2 is FYNNEI. The CDR3 sequence is 14 residues long. The CDR3 DNA is TGTGCCAGCACTGAGTCTAGCGGGGGAAATACGCAGTATTTT. Amino acid sequence: CASTESSGGNTQYF.